Each of the 27 T cell receptor beta chains below was sequenced from the same sample in a study of T cells in Graves' hyperthyroidism and ophthalmopathy. Amplification of TCR beta CDR3 regions used RNA as the template. TCR CDR3 underwent first-round RT-PCR with the HTBI primer set. TCRdb recomputed calls from the multiplex PCR reads with MiXCR, one row per CDR3 protein. The sample holds about 520,000 distinct CDR3 sequences, around a quarter seen once. Sequencing used blood. These receptors all stem from a woman aged 25 to 39 with Graves' ophthalmopathy.

This clonotype was observed a few times. CDR3 sequence reads: CAWSWGQGKNGYTF. The CDR3 DNA reads TGTGCCTGGAGTTGGGGACAGGGAAAGAATGGCTACACCTTC. The chain carries TRBV30 and TRBJ1-2; the match to TRBD1 covers 9 bases. V was pared by 2 bases and J by 6 bases, with 7 bases of the junction left unmatched. Germline loops: CDR1 GTSNPN, CDR2 SVGIG (reference sequence). CDR3 length: 14 residues.

J is TRBJ2-7 and V is TRBV6-1; D uncertain. The CDR3 consists of 12 residues. In germline, CDR1 is MNHNS, CDR2 SASEGT. The V gene lost 3 bases and the J gene lost 6 bases, with 9 bases spanning the gap. This CDR3 is CASSDPEAEQYF. The CDR3 DNA is TGTGCCAGCAGTGATCCCGAGGCCGAGCAGTACTTC.

This clonotype was counted many times. The chain combines TRBV30 with TRBJ1-2; tentative D call: TRBD1 (5 bases). The CDR3 contains 13 residues. Germline lookup yields CDR1 GTSNPN and CDR2 SVGIG (reference sequence). V lost 1 base and J 1 base, leaving 7 bases between the germline ends. DNA for the CDR3: TGTGCCTGGAGTGAAGACAGTAACTATGGCTACACCTTC. It encodes CAWSEDSNYGYTF.

This clonotype was recorded a few times. V is TRBV30 and J is TRBJ2-5; 7 bases match TRBD2. This CDR3 is 14 amino acids long. J gave up 1 base and V 3 bases, and 5 bases lay outside the gene matches. CDR1 is GTSNPN, CDR2 SVGIG, per germline (reference sequence). The CDR3 DNA reads as TGTGCCTGGAGGATAGCGGGTGCCCAAGAGACCCAGTACTTC. This encodes CAWRIAGAQETQYF.

This clonotype was detected only a few times. This chain joins TRBV7-9 and TRBJ2-2; TRBD2 might be the D (5 bases). This CDR3 is built from 15 residues. Per germline, CDR1 SEHNR and CDR2 FQNEAQ (reference sequence). Deletions cut 1 base from V and 2 bases from J, with 8 bases between. The CDR3 reads CASSLVEGNTGELFF. CDR3 nucleotides: TGTGCCAGCAGCTTAGTTGAGGGAAACACCGGGGAGCTGTTTTTT.

The rearrangement uses TRBV15 and TRBJ1-5; D perhaps matches TRBD1 (5 bases). This CDR3 is 14 amino acids long. Germline assignment: CDR1 LNHNV and CDR2 YYDKDF (reference sequence). Trimming pared 1 base from V and 5 bases from J, leaving 9 bases between. DNA of the CDR3: TGTGCCACCAGCAGAGCGAGGGGCCATCAGCCCCAGCATTTT. Translation: CATSRARGHQPQHF.

This clonotype was found many times. The V and J genes are TRBV6-5 and TRBJ1-6; no definite D call. This CDR3 has 15 residues. The germline V and J ends were trimmed by 0 bases and 7 bases, with 10 bases remaining between them. The germline CDR1 and CDR2 sequences are MNHEY and SVGAGI. CDR3 in DNA: TGTGCCAGCAGTTACTCGCCAGGCCGCAATTCACCCCTCCACTTT. This translates into CASSYSPGRNSPLHF.

This clonotype was seen ten or more times. The genes are TRBV19 and TRBJ2-7, with D possibly being TRBD1 or TRBD2 (5 bases each). This CDR3 comprises 15 residues. Deletions cut 1 base from V and 1 base from J, with 11 bases between. Germline lookup yields CDR1 LNHDA and CDR2 SQIVND (reference sequence). This chain's CDR3 is CASSIGGAGSYEQYF. CDR3 DNA: TGTGCCAGTAGTATAGGTGGGGCGGGTTCCTACGAGCAGTACTTC.

There are many counts of this clonotype. The gene calls are TRBV19 and TRBJ1-2; tentative D call: TRBD1 (5 bases). Trimming cost V 5 bases and J 4 bases, with 14 bases left between them. The CDR3 runs 14 residues. CDR1 and CDR2 (germline): LNHDA, SQIVND (reference sequence). CDR3: CASSAQGSGYGYTF. CDR3 DNA sequence: TGTGCCAGTAGTGCCCAGGGAAGTGGCTATGGCTACACCTTC.

This clonotype was seen repeatedly, ten times or more. This chain joins TRBV10-3 and TRBJ1-2, with D possibly being TRBD1 (5 bases). V was cut by 6 bases and J by 0 bases, with 11 bases left in between. This CDR3 comprises 14 residues. The germline CDR1 and CDR2 sequences are ENHRY and SYGVKD. CDR3 loop: CAIRTETANYGYTF. The CDR3 coding sequence is TGTGCCATCAGGACAGAAACTGCTAACTATGGCTACACCTTC.

The CDR3 sequence: CASSVVSGPLLSGANVLTF. CDR3 nucleotide sequence: TGTGCCAGCAGTGTCGTAAGCGGACCGTTGCTATCTGGGGCCAACGTCCTGACTTTC. The chain has TRBV6-1 and TRBJ2-6; D is perhaps TRBD2 (5 bases). With 4 bases removed from V and 1 base from J, the gap between germline ends came to 20 bases. Per the germline V gene, CDR1 is MNHNS and CDR2 is SASEGT. The CDR3 has 19 amino acids.

Note on this clonotype: Here the CDR3 omits its conserved ending phenylalanine or tryptophan, so a read error is the likely source. This chain joins TRBV11-1 and TRBJ2-7; 9 nucleotides match TRBD1. Germline CDR1 is SGHAT and CDR2 is FQDESV (reference sequence). V lost 0 bases to trimming and J lost 3 bases; unmatched junction nucleotides: 6. The CDR3 is 16 residues long. The CDR3 region has the DNA TGTGCCAGCAGCTTAGCACAGGGGGCGAGAGTCTACGAGCAGTACTAC. This translates into CASSLAQGARVYEQYY.

In the case of this clonotype: A much larger clone is a single base away; this may be a read error. The DNA of the CDR3 is TGTGCCAGCAGCCCCACCGGGACAGCGAACACCGGGGAGCTGTGTTTT. It codes for CASSPTGTANTGELCF. This chain connects TRBV14 to TRBJ2-2; 7 bases line up with TRBD1. The CDR3 contains 16 residues. The germline CDR1 and CDR2 sequences are SGHDN and FVKESK.

The V and J genes are TRBV6-2 or TRBV6-3 and TRBJ2-5; 8 bases are shared with TRBD2. The CDR3 is 14 amino acids. Germline V CDR1 and CDR2: MNHEY, SVGEGT. The V gene end was trimmed by 6 bases and the J gene end by 4 bases; junction bases not matched to a gene: 7. CDR3 region: CASRGTSQGETQYF. CDR3 DNA sequence: TGTGCCAGCAGGGGGACTAGTCAGGGAGAGACCCAGTACTTC.

This clonotype was recorded many times. The genes are TRBV27 and TRBJ1-5, with TRBD1 matching 7 bases. Trimming cost V 5 bases and J 0 bases; bases outside gene matches: 7. The CDR3 is 16 residues long. Germline CDR1 MNHEY, CDR2 SMNVEV (reference sequence). CDR3 sequence: CASSGGTDLSNQPQHF. Here the CDR3 DNA reads TGTGCCAGCAGTGGCGGGACAGATCTTAGCAATCAGCCCCAGCATTTT.

The genes are TRBV3-1 and TRBJ1-3, with D possibly being TRBD1 (6 bases). Germline values: CDR1 LGHDT, CDR2 YNNKEL (reference sequence). Trimming left V 11 bases short and J 4 bases short, with 18 bases between. CDR3 size: 14 residues. CDR3 sequence: CACAGQGLGNTIYF. The CDR3 nucleotides are TGTGCCTGCGCGGGGCAGGGGTTGGGAAACACCATATATTTT.

This clonotype turned up a few times. This CDR3 reads CATSDSRHTSYEQYF. The CDR3, as DNA: TGTGCCACCAGTGATTCCCGGCATACCTCCTACGAGCAGTACTTC. The chain uses TRBV24-1 and TRBJ2-7; D is undetermined. Germline V gene data show CDR1 as KGHDR and CDR2 as SFDVKD. Trimming removed 2 bases at V and 0 bases at J, with 10 bases between. The CDR3 length is 15 residues.

The gene calls are TRBV6-2 or TRBV6-3 and TRBJ2-2; D may be TRBD2 (6 bases). Between the trimmed V and J ends, which lost 5 bases and 5 bases, there was a span of 12 bases. Germline CDR1 MNHEY, CDR2 SVGEGT. This CDR3 region has 14 residues. DNA of the CDR3: TGTGCCAGCAGTCCGGGACGGGGGACCGGGGAGCTGTTTTTT. Residues: CASSPGRGTGELFF.

This clonotype was seen ten or more times. CDR3 bases: TGTGCCAGCAGCTTAGGGGAAGGGTATGGCTACACCTTC. Protein product: CASSLGEGYGYTF. This chain links TRBV7-2 with TRBJ1-2; D remains ambiguous. Deletions cut 1 base from V and 5 bases from J, with 8 bases between. There are 13 residues in the CDR3. Looked up from germline, CDR1 is SGHTA and CDR2 is FQGNSA.

The chain couples TRBV7-9 to TRBJ2-7; perhaps TRBD2 as D (7 bases). This CDR3 has 12 amino acids. Germline-derived CDR1 and CDR2 are SEHNR and FQNEAQ (reference sequence). Trimming removed 6 bases from V and 6 bases from J, with 12 bases in between. The CDR3 here is CASRQGGGEQYF. The CDR3 DNA follows: TGTGCCAGCAGACAGGGAGGGGGCGAGCAGTACTTC.

The chain is built from TRBV19 and TRBJ1-3; D is ambiguous. Trimming cost V 7 bases and J 0 bases, with 16 bases left between them. Germline CDR1 LNHDA, CDR2 SQIVND (reference sequence). The CDR3 is made up of 16 amino acids. The CDR3 reads CASIDGGQSSGNTIYF. CDR3 sequence (DNA): TGTGCCAGTATCGACGGCGGGCAGTCCTCTGGAAACACCATATATTTT.

In its sample, this clonotype was seen many times. This rearrangement joins TRBV20-1 to TRBJ2-7; no firm D call. Germline CDR1 is DFQATT and CDR2 is SNEGSKA (reference sequence). V lost 0 bases and J 3 bases, leaving 12 bases between the germline ends. The CDR3 length is 14 residues. DNA for the CDR3: TGCAGTGCTAGAGAATATAATTATCTCTACGAGCAGTACTTC. This encodes CSAREYNYLYEQYF.

The table lists this clonotype with many counts. V gene TRBV6-2 or TRBV6-3 combines with J gene TRBJ2-7, with 15 bases that match TRBD2. The CDR3 is 20 amino acids. V was clipped by 4 bases and J by 5 bases; unmatched bases: 18. CDR1 and CDR2 (germline): MNHEY, SVGEGT. CDR3 protein: CASSSLLRGLAGGSRDEQYF. CDR3 nucleotides: TGTGCCAGCAGTTCCCTCCTACGGGGACTAGCGGGAGGCAGTCGGGACGAGCAGTACTTC.

This clonotype has ten or more counts. The chain uses TRBV6-7 and TRBJ1-2, with a possible D match to TRBD1 (5 bases). TRBV6-7 is annotated as an ORF whose role is uncertain. This CDR3 has 15 residues. V was trimmed by 6 bases and J by 3 bases, leaving 17 bases between them. Written as DNA, the CDR3 is TGTGCCAGCAGGACATACCTCAGGGCCTACTATGGCTACACCTTC. Translating it yields CASRTYLRAYYGYTF.

The V call is TRBV15, the J call TRBJ2-7; D is possibly TRBD1 or TRBD2 (6 bases each). Germline V CDR1 and CDR2: LNHNV, YYDKDF (reference sequence). The germline V and J ends were trimmed by 5 bases and 7 bases, with 12 bases remaining between them. The CDR3 loop spans 12 amino acids. The chain's CDR3 is CATSATGREQYF. In DNA, the CDR3 is TGTGCCACCAGCGCAACAGGGAGGGAGCAGTACTTC.

This clonotype was observed at least ten times. The rearrangement uses TRBV6-1 and TRBJ2-5, with 8 bases matching TRBD2. V was pared by 4 bases and J by 5 bases, with 6 bases of the junction left unmatched. Germline V gene data show CDR1 as MNHNS and CDR2 as SASEGT. The CDR3 length is 14 residues. The DNA of the CDR3 is TGTGCCAGCAGTGCCTCCGGCGGGAGGGAGACCCAGTACTTC. Translated: CASSASGGRETQYF.

V usage is TRBV24-1 and J usage is TRBJ2-2; D tentatively fits TRBD1 or TRBD2 (8 bases each). Germline V CDR1 and CDR2: KGHDR, SFDVKD. The CDR3 is made up of 16 amino acids. V lost 9 bases to trimming and J lost 1 base, with 17 bases between them. The CDR3 DNA reads TGTGCCACCTCCAGGGGGCGGGGGGTGAACACCGGGGAGCTGTTTTTT. Translated, it gives CATSRGRGVNTGELFF.